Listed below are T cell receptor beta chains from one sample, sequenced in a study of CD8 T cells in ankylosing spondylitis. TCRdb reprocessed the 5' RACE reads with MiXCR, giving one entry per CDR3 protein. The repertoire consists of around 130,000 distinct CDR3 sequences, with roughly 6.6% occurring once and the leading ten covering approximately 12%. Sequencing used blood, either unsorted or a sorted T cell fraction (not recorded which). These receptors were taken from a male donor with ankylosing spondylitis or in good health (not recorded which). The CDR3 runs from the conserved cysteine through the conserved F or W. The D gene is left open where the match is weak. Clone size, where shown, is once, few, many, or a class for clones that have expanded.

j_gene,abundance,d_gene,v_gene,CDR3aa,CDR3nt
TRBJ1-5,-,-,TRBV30,CAWSVLRVTGRPSNQPQHF,TGTGCCTGGAGTGTACTCCGAGTAACAGGTCGCCCATCAAATCAGCCCCAGCATTTT
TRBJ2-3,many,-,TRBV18,CASSPMGPSTDTQYF,TGTGCCAGCTCACCGATGGGCCCGAGCACAGATACGCAGTATTTT
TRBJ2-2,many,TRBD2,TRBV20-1,CSATSGGTGELFF,TGCAGTGCCACTAGCGGCGGCACCGGGGAGCTGTTTTTT
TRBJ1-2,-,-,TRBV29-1,CSVPHWHYGYTF,TGCAGCGTCCCACACTGGCACTATGGCTACACCTTC
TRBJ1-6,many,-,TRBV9,CASSPDSYNSPLHF,TGTGCCAGCAGCCCAGACTCCTATAATTCACCCCTCCACTTT
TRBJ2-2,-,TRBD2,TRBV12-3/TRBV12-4,CASSSPASGYTGELFF,TGTGCCAGCAGTTCCCCGGCTAGCGGGTACACCGGGGAGCTGTTTTTT
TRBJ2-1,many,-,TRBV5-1,CASSLAVSASYNEQFF,TGCGCCAGCAGCTTGGCCGTATCAGCCTCCTACAATGAGCAGTTCTTC
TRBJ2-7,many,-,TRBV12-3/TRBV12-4,CASRGGYEQYF,TGTGCCAGCAGGGGGGGTTACGAGCAGTACTTC
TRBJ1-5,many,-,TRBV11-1,CASSSGAGIPFSNQPQHF,TGTGCCAGCAGTTCAGGGGCAGGGATCCCGTTTAGCAATCAGCCCCAGCATTTT
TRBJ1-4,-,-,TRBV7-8,CASSSRGPPNEKLFF,TGTGCCAGCAGCTCCAGGGGACCGCCTAATGAAAAACTGTTTTTT
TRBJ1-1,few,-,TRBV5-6,CASSLFRGMNTEAFF,TGTGCCAGCAGCTTGTTTCGGGGGATGAACACTGAAGCTTTCTTT
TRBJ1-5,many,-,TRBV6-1,CASSDGREQPQHF,TGTGCCAGCAGTGATGGGAGGGAGCAGCCCCAGCATTTT
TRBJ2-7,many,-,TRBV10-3,CAISESRGGIYEQYF,TGTGCCATCAGTGAGTCACGCGGAGGAATCTACGAGCAGTACTTC
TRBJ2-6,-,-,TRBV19,CASSIDLRRQVPISGANVLTF,TGTGCCAGTAGTATAGATCTTAGGAGACAGGTCCCCATCTCTGGGGCCAACGTCCTGACTTTC
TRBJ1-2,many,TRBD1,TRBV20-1,CSARGTEDYGYTF,TGCAGTGCTAGGGGGACAGAGGACTATGGCTACACCTTC
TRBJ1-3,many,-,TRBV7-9,CASSPRLGHLSGNTIYF,TGTGCCAGCAGCCCGCGCCTAGGACACCTCTCTGGAAACACCATATATTTT
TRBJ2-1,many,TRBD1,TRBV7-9,CASSFVYDRGAYNEQFF,TGTGCCAGCAGCTTTGTATATGACAGGGGGGCTTACAATGAGCAGTTCTTC
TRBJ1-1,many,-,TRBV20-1,CSARDRPGAAFF,TGCAGTGCTAGAGACCGCCCGGGCGCAGCTTTCTTT
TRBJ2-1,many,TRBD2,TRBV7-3,CASSAPIAGGARNEQFF,TGTGCCAGCAGCGCCCCTATAGCGGGTGGGGCGCGAAATGAGCAGTTCTTC
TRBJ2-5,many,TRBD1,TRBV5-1,CASRGAGGFLETQYF,TGCGCCAGCAGGGGAGCAGGGGGCTTCTTAGAGACCCAGTACTTC
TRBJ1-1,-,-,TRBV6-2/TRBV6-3,CASSRWAGDREAFF,TGTGCCAGCAGCCGCTGGGCAGGGGATAGGGAAGCTTTCTTT
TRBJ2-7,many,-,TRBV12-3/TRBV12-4,CASKGDGTYEQYF,TGTGCCAGCAAGGGGGACGGGACCTACGAGCAGTACTTC
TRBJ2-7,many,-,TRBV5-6,CASSYSSYEQYF,TGTGCCAGCAGTTATAGCTCCTACGAGCAGTACTTC
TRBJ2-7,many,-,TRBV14,CASSQANRAYEQYF,TGTGCCAGCAGCCAAGCTAACCGAGCCTACGAGCAGTACTTC
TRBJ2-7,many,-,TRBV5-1,CASSLGRGPYEQYF,TGCGCCAGCAGCTTGGGGAGGGGACCCTACGAGCAGTACTTC
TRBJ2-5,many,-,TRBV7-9,CASSLRGHQETQYF,TGTGCCAGCAGCTTACGGGGACACCAAGAGACCCAGTACTTC
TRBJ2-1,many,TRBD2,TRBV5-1,CASSPIPGTSSGKEQFF,TGCGCCAGCAGCCCGATCCCCGGGACTAGCAGTGGAAAAGAGCAGTTCTTC
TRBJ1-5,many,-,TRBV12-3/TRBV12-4,CASRRTDHHQPQHF,TGTGCCAGCCGCCGGACAGATCACCATCAGCCCCAGCATTTT
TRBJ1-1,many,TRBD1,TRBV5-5,CASSLSPGTGASVEAFF,TGTGCCAGCAGCTTGTCGCCTGGGACAGGGGCGTCAGTGGAAGCTTTCTTT